These T cell receptor beta chains were read from a single sample in a study of blood T cell repertoires in COVID-19. This table comes from immunoSEQ multiplex PCR, and its TCRdb copy is limited to in-frame clones, with some not included. The sample shows hundreds of thousands of clones, 88% of them seen only once. Material for sequencing was peripheral blood. These receptor sequences come from a woman aged 70-85 years with COVID-19, enrolled during active disease. The CDR3 runs from the conserved cysteine through the conserved F or W. The D gene is left open where the match is weak. Expanded clones get a size class; other rows say once, few or many, or leave the size out.

abundance	v_gene	d_gene	j_gene	CDR3nt	CDR3aa
once	TRBV30	TRBD1	TRBJ1-2	TGTGCCTGGAGTACAGGGGGGTATGGCTACACCTTC	CAWSTGGYGYTF
NA	TRBV30	TRBD1	TRBJ2-7	TGTGCCTGGAGTGTGTTCCCGGGACAGGGCTACGAGCAGTACTTC	CAWSVFPGQGYEQYF
NA	TRBV5-4	TRBD2	TRBJ2-5	TGTGCCAGCAGCTTGAGTCTAGCGGGGGGGCAAGAGACCCAGTACTTC	CASSLSLAGGQETQYF
few	TRBV7-2	TRBD1	TRBJ2-7	TGTGCCAGCAGCTTAGCCGGGACAGGGGGCTACGAGCAGTACTTC	CASSLAGTGGYEQYF
NA	TRBV2	TRBD1	TRBJ1-6	TGTGCCAGCCTCGTCGGGACAGGGTATAATTCACCCCTCCACTTT	CASLVGTGYNSPLHF
once	TRBV6-5	TRBD1	TRBJ1-5	TGTGCCAGCAGTTCTCGACAGGGGATCAATCAGCCCCAGCATTTT	CASSSRQGINQPQHF
NA	TRBV5-6	NA	TRBJ2-5	TGTGCCAGCATCCGGTTAGCTATGGGGGGAGGAGAGACCCAGTACTTC	CASIRLAMGGGETQYF
once	TRBV27	TRBD1	TRBJ1-1	TGTGCCAGCAGTTTTATGGGCAGGGGGGTTGCTGAAGCTTTCTTT	CASSFMGRGVAEAFF
few	TRBV9	TRBD1	TRBJ1-5	TGTGCCAGCAGCCCTTCAGGGGGGAATCAGCCCCAGCATTTT	CASSPSGGNQPQHF
once	TRBV18	TRBD1	TRBJ1-5	TGTGCCAGCTCACCTGGAGGGGGCCGGCAGCCCCAGCATTTT	CASSPGGGRQPQHF
NA	TRBV7-8	NA	TRBJ2-7	TGTGCCAGCAGCTTACCAGGGGCGTCCTACGAGCAGTACTTC	CASSLPGASYEQYF
NA	TRBV18	NA	TRBJ1-2	TGTGCCAGCTCACCACTCAGTCCCCCGAACTATGGCTACACCTTC	CASSPLSPPNYGYTF
NA	TRBV19	NA	TRBJ1-5	TGTGCCAGTAGTTCTCGGGGAGGGAGGTCCCTAGCAAATCAGCCCCAGCATTTT	CASSSRGGRSLANQPQHF